This TCR beta chain was sequenced for a study of shared clonotypes between healthy human individuals. Study background: Each donor contributed plates that comprised three CD4 naive, three CD4 memory, two CD8 naive and one CD8 memory. General study results and limits: In general, naive subsets displayed greater estimated richness than memory subsets did.

CDR1 is LNHDA and CDR2 is SQIVND in the germline V gene (reference sequence). The CDR3 consists of 11 residues. V was trimmed by 3 bases and J by 5 bases, leaving 4 bases between them. Points on this clone: The antigen is undetermined. The identical CDR3 is also encoded by other nucleotide sequences in the sample.

Replicate PCRs run on sorted subsets employed 200 ng DNA, approximately 30,000 T cell genomes. Data came from immunoSEQ multiplex PCR; TCRdb stores just in-frame clones and leaves some out. The top ten hold approximately 0.06% of the sample, which has approximately 500,000 clones, 90% to 97% seen once. What was sequenced was naive CD4+ T cells sorted from blood. Subset indicated: CD45RA+ positively selected. The rearrangement links TRBV19 to TRBJ2-5; unclear D gene. The sequence came from a woman aged 25 to 39 in good health. DNA of the CDR3: TGTGCCAGTAGTATCCGGGAGACCCAGTACTTC. It is translated as CASSIRETQYF.